This paragraph reports one T cell receptor beta chain. V was trimmed by 5 bases and J by 12 bases, leaving 17 bases between them. The CDR3 is 12 residues long. Germline V gives CDR1 SGHKS, CDR2 YYEKEE (reference sequence). The data are from a study of blood T cells in healthy people across ages. A second roughly 6 to 11 cycle PCR used barcoded and J-beta primers. TCRdb fed the 5' RACE reads into MiXCR, producing one record per CDR3 protein. Of about 1 million distinct CDR3 sequences listed, roughly 24% were seen once; the top ten hold 0.65% to 0.95%. The same data also went into a second study, on T cells of mothers and their children.

Sequencing was performed on blood. The receptor was isolated from a girl aged 2-10 years in good health. The chain joins TRBV5-5 to TRBJ1-1; D is perhaps TRBD1 (5 bases). The CDR3 region has the DNA TGTGCCAGCAGGGGGGGGTTTTCGACACCTTTCTTT. It codes for CASRGGFSTPFF.